This T cell receptor (beta chain) was profiled in a study of blood T cell repertoires in COVID-19 (TCRdb year 2020). Context from the whole study: Samples covering the acute and convalescent phases of COVID-19 were provided by collaborators in the United States, Italy and Spain. HLA class I and class II types, where available, came from metadata supplied by the sample provider rather than from assay-based typing. The samples were drawn from two sources: the first 160 participants of the ongoing ImmuneRACE study, and 1,000 to 1,500 subjects contributed by 6 global collaborators. The prospective study material was composed of cDNA or gDNA derived from T cells, B-cell-depleted T cells, or PBMCs. The dataset comprised deeply sampled blood TCRbeta repertoires from subjects exposed to, actively infected with, or recovered from COVID-19. A de-identified subject ID, COVID-19 status, age in years and sex were almost always included in the sample metadata. A freely available public database, intended as a resource for researchers studying the immune response to SARS-CoV-2, is where the repertoires were released. Study-level results and caveats: Clinical and demographic metadata were provided uncurated, with the amount varying by source and participant.

CDR1 MGHRA and CDR2 YSYEKL are derived from the germline V gene. From the cysteine up to the phenylalanine, the CDR3 has a length of 14 residues. Only CDR3 DNA remains: 42 bases, in frame from the first base. The junction carries 11 bases between V and J, which are trimmed by 2 bases and 3 bases respectively. The collaborating institutions used their own protocols to collect whole blood in K2EDTA tubes. For TCRbeta analysis, collaborators shipped samples in one of three forms: frozen whole blood, isolated PBMCs, or DNA extracted from either of those sample types. As regards this clone: Its antigen target is currently unknown. No much larger clone exists at a distance of one base, and base qualities are not known.

TCRbeta CDR3 regions were amplified from genomic DNA using the immunoSEQ Assay, a bias-controlled multiplex PCR. As for how the authors treated the data: The number of nucleated cells in each sample was estimated from the amplification of reference gene primers within the assay. To quantify the absolute abundance of each unique TCRbeta CDR3 rearrangement, sequence reads were collapsed and filtered. For each sample, productive Simpson clonality was calculated by taking the square root of Simpson's diversity index across productive rearrangements. TCRdb took over this immuneACCESS table, retaining in-frame rearrangements with V and J assigned. Such tables are incomplete; in checked studies, under half of the missing clones stem from an unresolved V gene, and the remainder is unexplained. The DNA was the basis for D and trimming; V, J and clone size are from that table. This sample holds 250,000 to 300,000 clones; around 86% were observed only once. Roughly 2.2% of the sample goes to the ten largest clones.

The source is a man aged 45 to 65 with acute or convalescent COVID-19. Sequenced input: peripheral blood. The chain couples TRBV4-1 to TRBJ2-7, with TRBD1 tentatively as D gene (6 bases match). Here is the DNA: TGCGCCAGCAGCCAATTAGGACAGAACTACGAGCAGTACTTC. Translated, this is CASSQLGQNYEQYF.